These 27 T cell receptor beta chains were all obtained from the same sample, sequenced in a study of cytomegalovirus exposure and HLA in healthy donors. PCR used 60 Vbeta primers and 13 Jbeta primers. TCRdb's copy holds only in-frame clones and misses some; the assay was immunoSEQ multiplex PCR. The table has 95,000 to 150,000 clones, 60% to 85% seen once. The specimen sequenced was PBMCs. These receptor sequences come from a woman in her 40s in good health and CMV-seropositive.

V is TRBV18 and J is TRBJ2-6; D remains unclear. V gave up 8 bases and J gave up 0 bases, with 8 bases separating them. CDR1 is KGHSH and CDR2 is LQKENI in the germline V gene. The CDR3 has 14 residues. The DNA for the CDR3 is TGTGCCAGCGGCCGAACCTCTGGGGCCAACGTCCTGACTTTC. Its translation: CASGRTSGANVLTF.

The chain combines TRBV7-9 with TRBJ2-7; 7 bases map to TRBD1. V lost 1 base, J lost 2 bases, and 5 bases stayed unmatched. The CDR3 is 15 residues long. Per germline, CDR1 SEHNR and CDR2 FQNEAQ (reference sequence). The CDR3 DNA is TGTGCCAGCAGCTTAGGATTTGGGACAGCCTACGAGCAGTACTTC. It encodes CASSLGFGTAYEQYF.

The J gene is TRBJ2-7, the V gene TRBV28, with D possibly TRBD1 on 6 matching bases. The CDR3 has 13 residues. Trimming took off 4 bases at V and 4 bases at J, with 11 bases between the two ends. CDR1 and CDR2 from the germline V gene are MDHEN and SYDVKM. The CDR3 is CASSSGHLYEQYF. Written as DNA, the CDR3 is TGTGCCAGCAGTTCGGGACACCTTTACGAGCAGTACTTC.

This clone was counted a few times. This chain uses TRBV27 with TRBJ1-6; D is perhaps TRBD1 (6 bases). Deletions cut 4 bases from V and 0 bases from J, with 10 bases between. This CDR3 has 16 residues. Germline values: CDR1 MNHEY, CDR2 SMNVEV (reference sequence). The CDR3 region has the DNA TGTGCCAGCAGTTGGTCAGGGGACTCCTATAATTCACCCCTCCACTTT. Its protein is CASSWSGDSYNSPLHF.

This clone was detected once. The chain carries TRBV19 and TRBJ1-2; D uncertain. The CDR3 totals 15 residues. Trimming cost V 2 bases and J 4 bases, with 14 bases left between them. In germline, CDR1 is LNHDA, CDR2 SQIVND (reference sequence). Here the CDR3 DNA reads TGTGCCAGTAGTATAAGTCCGGGAACTCCCTATGGCTACACCTTC. Residues: CASSISPGTPYGYTF. The whole variable domain, remainder taken from reference TRBV19 and TRBJ1-2, is DGGITQSPKYLFRKEGQNVTLSCEQNLNHDAMYWYRQDPGQGLRLIYYSQIVNDFQKGDIAEGYSVSREKKESFPLTVTSAQKNPTAFYLCASSISPGTPYGYTFGSGTRLTVV.

This chain uses TRBV5-1 with TRBJ2-5; the D gene is possibly TRBD2 (6 bases). This CDR3 has 13 residues. Germline CDR1 reads SGHRS; CDR2 reads YFSETQ. The V gene lost 3 bases and the J gene lost 4 bases, with 10 bases spanning the gap. The CDR3 is CASSSRGSETQYF. CDR3 DNA: TGCGCCAGCAGCTCCCGGGGGTCAGAGACCCAGTACTTC.

The chain combines TRBV5-1 with TRBJ1-1; 8 positions match TRBD1. The germline gives CDR1 SGHRS, CDR2 YFSETQ. The CDR3 consists of 13 residues. V shed 6 bases, J shed 8 bases, and the junction held 9 bases outside the gene matches. The CDR3 region has the DNA TGCGCCAGCACCCACGGAGGGGACAGGGAAGCTTTCTTT. Protein sequence: CASTHGGDREAFF.

The CDR3 reads CASSEGGGGAYEQYF. The CDR3 coding sequence is TGTGCCAGCAGTGAAGGGGGAGGGGGGGCCTACGAGCAGTACTTC. The chain joins TRBV6-1 to TRBJ2-5; the D gene is possibly TRBD2 (7 bases). The J call is doubtful: the DNA matches TRBJ2-7 better. This CDR3 has 15 residues. Germline CDR1 MNHNS, CDR2 SASEGT.

The rearrangement joins TRBV7-3 to TRBJ2-1; 11 positions agree with TRBD2. CDR1 and CDR2 from the germline V gene are SGHTA and FQGTGA. The CDR3 is 15 amino acids. V was pared by 5 bases and J by 4 bases, with 4 bases of the junction left unmatched. The CDR3 DNA reads TGTGCCAGCAGCCCTCTAGCGGGAGGTTACAATGAGCAGTTCTTC. As protein: CASSPLAGGYNEQFF.

CDR3 DNA: TGTGCCAGCAGTGAACATCCAGGGGCCGGCTACACCTTC. This gives the protein CASSEHPGAGYTF. This chain connects TRBV25-1 to TRBJ1-2, with a weak D call TRBD1 (6 bases). Between the trimmed V and J ends, which lost 2 bases and 8 bases, there was a span of 12 bases. There are 13 residues in the CDR3. Germline values: CDR1 MGHDK, CDR2 SYGVNS.

This clone appeared a single time. The chain joins TRBV9 to TRBJ1-1; D remains unclear. V was clipped by 4 bases and J by 0 bases, with 13 bases between them. Germline V lookup: CDR1 SGDLS, CDR2 YYNGEE. There are 15 residues in the CDR3. This chain's CDR3 is CASSPWKELNTEAFF. Here the CDR3 DNA reads TGTGCCAGCAGCCCCTGGAAGGAGTTGAACACTGAAGCTTTCTTT.

The V and J genes are TRBV13 and TRBJ2-3, with D perhaps matching TRBD2 (6 bases). Germline loops: CDR1 PRHDT, CDR2 FYEKMQ (reference sequence). Trimming shortened V by 2 bases and J by 4 bases, and 19 bases separated the two germline ends. The CDR3 is 17 amino acids. CDR3 sequence: CASSLRRAGLGADTQYF. Written as DNA, the CDR3 is TGTGCCAGCAGCTTAAGGAGGGCGGGGCTTGGGGCAGATACGCAGTATTTT.

This chain uses TRBV4-2 with TRBJ2-5, with a possible D match to TRBD1 (5 bases). With 1 base removed from V and 5 bases from J, the gap between germline ends came to 20 bases. The CDR3 length is 17 residues. Germline V CDR1 and CDR2: LGHNA, YNFKEQ. This chain's CDR3 is CASSQGQGSPLRETQYF. The CDR3 nucleotides are TGTGCCAGCAGCCAAGGTCAGGGCAGCCCCCTTAGGGAGACCCAGTACTTC.

The V and J genes are TRBV6-1 and TRBJ2-1, with D perhaps matching TRBD2 (6 bases). Per the germline V gene, CDR1 is MNHNS and CDR2 is SASEGT. Trimming removed 5 bases from V and 12 bases from J, with 20 bases in between. The CDR3 is 14 amino acids. The CDR3 DNA reads TGTGCCAGCAGTTCCAATGGAGATGGGACTGGGCAGTTCTTC. Translating it yields CASSSNGDGTGQFF.

The chain combines TRBV7-2 with TRBJ2-7, with 12 positions matching TRBD1. CDR3 length: 17 amino acids. The V segment lost 0 bases and the J segment 5 bases; nucleotides outside the gene matches: 8. Germline V CDR1 and CDR2: SGHTA, FQGNSA. CDR3 loop: CASSLAPRGQGANEQYF. Written as DNA, the CDR3 is TGTGCCAGCAGCTTAGCACCACGGGGACAGGGGGCCAACGAGCAGTACTTC.

The chain has TRBV7-9 and TRBJ2-1, with TRBD1 as a possible D gene (5 bases). Germline V gene data show CDR1 as SEHNR and CDR2 as FQNEAQ (reference sequence). The length of the CDR3 is 14 residues. Trimming took 1 base from V and 6 from J, leaving 10 bases between them. The DNA of the CDR3 is TGTGCCAGCAGCTTAGGGGGCGGTGGCAATGAGCAGTTCTTC. Translating it yields CASSLGGGGNEQFF. Full variable domain (missing parts from reference TRBV7-9 and TRBJ2-1): DTGVSQNPRHKITKRGQNVTFRCDPISEHNRLYWYRQTLGQGPEFLTYFQNEAQLEKSRLLSDRFSAERPKGSFSTLEIQRTEQGDSAMYLCASSLGGGGNEQFFGPGTRLTVL.

The chain recombines TRBV9 with TRBJ1-6; D is possibly TRBD1 (5 bases). Trimming took off 4 bases at V and 9 bases at J, with 17 bases between the two ends. The CDR3 covers 15 residues. Per the germline V gene, CDR1 is SGDLS and CDR2 is YYNGEE. CDR3: CASSPRPGDGSPLHF. CDR3 bases: TGTGCCAGCAGCCCCAGGCCGGGGGATGGTTCACCCCTCCACTTT.

The rearrangement links TRBV7-2 to TRBJ1-5; weak D call: TRBD1 (5 bases). Trimming cost V 5 bases and J 6 bases, with 17 bases left between them. This CDR3 has 15 amino acids. CDR1 and CDR2 from the germline V gene are SGHTA and FQGNSA. The CDR3 loop reads CASSLTRGVGQPQHF. Here the CDR3 DNA reads TGTGCCAGCAGCCTCACCCGGGGGGTAGGTCAGCCCCAGCATTTT.

This clone was counted a few times. The chain joins TRBV19 to TRBJ1-6; D gene ambiguous. The V end lost 6 bases, the J end lost 3 bases, and 6 bases lay between the germline ends. Germline lookup yields CDR1 LNHDA and CDR2 SQIVND (reference sequence). CDR3 length: 13 amino acids. Written as DNA, the CDR3 is TGTGCCAGTAGCGACAACTATAATTCACCCCTCCACTTT. Protein sequence: CASSDNYNSPLHF.

The V gene is TRBV5-4, the J gene TRBJ1-2; D is undetermined. The V gene's germline CDR1 is SGHNT and CDR2 YYREEE (reference sequence). The CDR3 consists of 13 residues. V shed 1 base and J shed 3 bases, with 7 bases lying between them. This chain's CDR3 is CASSLISDYGYTF. DNA of the CDR3: TGTGCCAGCAGCTTGATCTCTGACTATGGCTACACCTTC. Full variable domain (remainder filled in from reference TRBV5-4 and TRBJ1-2): ETGVTQSPTHLIKTRGQQVTLRCSSQSGHNTVSWYQQALGQGPQFIFQYYREEENGRGNFPPRFSGLQFPNYSSELNVNALELDDSALYLCASSLISDYGYTFGSGTRLTVV.

This clone was picked up one time. The V and J genes are TRBV7-2 and TRBJ2-3; TRBD2 is a possible D gene (6 bases). Trimming removed 3 bases from V and 7 bases from J, with 14 bases in between. CDR1 and CDR2 (germline): SGHTA, FQGNSA. The CDR3 has 14 residues. CDR3 residues: CASSFTGDSHTQYF. The CDR3 region has the DNA TGTGCCAGCAGCTTTACGGGGGACTCTCATACGCAGTATTTT. The full variable domain, its missing parts supplied by reference TRBV7-2 and TRBJ2-3, is GAGVSQSPSNKVTEKGKDVELRCDPISGHTALYWYRQSLGQGLEFLIYFQGNSAPDKSGLPSDRFSAERTGGSVSTLTIQRTQQEDSAVYLCASSFTGDSHTQYFGPGTRLTVL.

This chain joins TRBV11-2 and TRBJ2-3; D not certain. Per germline, CDR1 SGHAT and CDR2 FQNNGV. This CDR3 region has 13 residues. Trimming removed 2 bases from V and 2 bases from J, with 5 bases in between. CDR3 sequence reads: CASSLSVTDTQYF. Written as DNA, the CDR3 is TGTGCCAGCAGCTTATCCGTCACAGATACGCAGTATTTT.

V is TRBV13 and J is TRBJ1-1; possibly TRBD1 for D (6 bases). Trimming removed 6 bases at V and 4 bases at J, with 12 bases between. The germline gives CDR1 PRHDT, CDR2 FYEKMQ (reference sequence). CDR3 length equals 13 residues. The CDR3 loop is CASRSQGFTEAFF. DNA for the CDR3: TGTGCCAGCAGATCACAGGGTTTCACTGAAGCTTTCTTT.

The CDR3 protein is CASSASGGAGIDTQYF. DNA for the CDR3: TGTGCCAGCAGCGCTAGCGGGGGGGCGGGTATAGATACGCAGTATTTT. This chain joins TRBV9 and TRBJ2-3; TRBD2 agrees at 12 bases. The V gene end was trimmed by 3 bases and the J gene end by 5 bases; junction bases not matched to a gene: 7. The germline V gene encodes CDR1 SGDLS and CDR2 YYNGEE. The CDR3 totals 16 residues.

This chain uses TRBV30 with TRBJ2-2; 7 nucleotides align to TRBD2. The germline V gene encodes CDR1 GTSNPN and CDR2 SVGIG (reference sequence). There are 12 residues in the CDR3. After removal of 3 bases from V and 7 bases from J, the junction contained 2 bases not matched to a gene. CDR3 in DNA: TGTGCCTGGAGGCGGGGGAACGGGGAGCTGTTTTTT. Protein sequence: CAWRRGNGELFF.

The chain recombines TRBV6-1 with TRBJ1-2; tentative D call: TRBD1 (5 bases). V lost 6 bases to trimming and J lost 1 base, with 9 bases between them. The CDR3 spans 13 residues. Germline CDR1 reads MNHNS; CDR2 reads SASEGT. CDR3 loop: CASRLDSNYGYTF. The CDR3 DNA sequence: TGTGCCAGCAGACTCGACAGTAACTATGGCTACACCTTC.

The CDR3 protein is CATSRDGTSGSSSSTDTQYF. CDR3 bases: TGTGCCACCAGCAGAGACGGGACTAGCGGGAGTTCATCTAGCACAGATACGCAGTATTTT. V usage is TRBV15 and J usage is TRBJ2-3; 14 bases fit TRBD2. V was pared by 0 bases and J by 0 bases, with 8 bases of the junction left unmatched. Germline V gives CDR1 LNHNV, CDR2 YYDKDF (reference sequence). The CDR3 extends over 20 amino acids.